This TCR beta chain comes out of a study of cytomegalovirus exposure and HLA in healthy donors. The PCR ran on 60 Vbeta and 13 Jbeta primers. Authors' methods: Unique TCR beta chains numbered 60 million to 100 million in a later analysis, with around 10 million shared. The assay was immunoSEQ multiplex PCR, and TCRdb's table has in-frame clones only and misses some. V and J calls plus clone size are reproduced from that table; the DNA served to infer D and trimming. Among about 120,000 clones listed, 79% were seen once. Findings of the study overall: Apparent HLA restriction characterized most CMV-associated TCR beta chains in a later analysis. Cytomegalovirus association was listed for approximately 150 TCR beta chains. It has been reported that TCR beta sequences accurately predicted the HLA-A and HLA-B alleles of most subjects.

Germline V gene data show CDR1 as MGHRA and CDR2 as YSYEKL. The CDR3 covers 17 residues. Trimming took off 2 bases at V and 5 bases at J, with 19 bases between the two ends. Regarding this clone: Its matching antigen is unknown.

The chain couples TRBV4-1 to TRBJ1-5, with a weak D call TRBD1 (5 bases). This TCR was sampled from a man aged 30 to 45 in good health and CMV-seropositive. The sequenced sample consisted of PBMCs. CDR3 DNA: TGCGCCAGCAGCCAACCCCTTCGAAGGGGTCGGGATCAGCCCCAGCATTTT. Translation: CASSQPLRRGRDQPQHF.